The 32 T cell receptor beta chains listed next were all sequenced from one sample in a study of a mutant IDH1 vaccine in newly diagnosed glioma. The antigens these receptors bind are not known. Time point meaning: week 35, safety follow-up. Vaccination comprised doses that each held 300 ug of mutant IDH1 20-mer peptide, plus topical imiquimod. Produced via immunoSEQ multiplex PCR; TCRdb's table is partial and in-frame only. The sample lists about 42,000 clones, roughly 80% seen once, with under 6% in the top ten. The sample consisted of PBMCs, taken from a glioma patient whose treatment included an IDH1 peptide vaccine. Every receptor here comes from a woman aged 45-65 years with glioma.

This clone has just a few counts. This chain connects TRBV28 to TRBJ1-2, with D possibly being TRBD1 (6 bases). Trimming stripped 5 bases from V and 6 bases from J, with 10 bases between. Germline-derived CDR1 and CDR2 are MDHEN and SYDVKM. The CDR3 is 12 residues long. CDR3 coding DNA: TGTGCCAGCAGTGCCTACAGGGATGGCTACACCTTC. This encodes CASSAYRDGYTF.

This clone was observed a few times. The gene calls are TRBV20-1 and TRBJ2-3; the D is unclear. Germline V gene sequence: CDR1 DFQATT, CDR2 SNEGSKA (reference sequence). V lost 3 bases, J lost 4 bases, and 5 bases lay in between. The CDR3 contains 11 residues. The CDR3 protein is CSASIPDTQYF. In DNA, the CDR3 is TGCAGTGCTAGTATCCCAGATACGCAGTATTTT.

The gene calls are TRBV7-9 and TRBJ2-7; D is ambiguous. Per germline, CDR1 SEHNR and CDR2 FQNEAQ (reference sequence). This CDR3 has 13 amino acids. V lost 7 bases, J lost 1 base, and 11 bases lay in between. The CDR3 region has the DNA TGTGCCAGCACTTTCCCCCTTTCCTACGAGCAGTACTTC. Translation: CASTFPLSYEQYF.

The rearrangement uses TRBV10-3 and TRBJ2-3; 7 bases are a match to TRBD1. Germline CDR1 ENHRY, CDR2 SYGVKD. The CDR3 length is 16 residues. V gave up 5 bases and J gave up 2 bases; unmatched junction bases: 10. The CDR3 coding sequence is TGTGCCATCAGTCCCGACCCTGGACAGGTCACAGATACGCAGTATTTT. It codes for CAISPDPGQVTDTQYF.

V and J are TRBV9 and TRBJ1-5, with a tentative D call TRBD1 (6 bases). The germline V gene encodes CDR1 SGDLS and CDR2 YYNGEE. V lost 4 bases, J lost 0 bases, and 11 bases lay in between. The CDR3 is 15 residues long. Here the CDR3 reads CASSPEGDSNQPQHF. The CDR3 nucleotides are TGTGCCAGCAGCCCGGAGGGGGATAGCAATCAGCCCCAGCATTTT.

The chain links TRBV30 to TRBJ1-1, with D hard to call. Germline CDR1 reads GTSNPN; CDR2 reads SVGIG (reference sequence). V was trimmed by 1 base and J by 3 bases, leaving 3 bases between them. The CDR3 loop spans 11 amino acids. The CDR3 DNA is TGTGCCTGGAGTGCCTACACTGAAGCTTTCTTT. This encodes CAWSAYTEAFF.

The chain joins TRBV29-1 to TRBJ2-7, with D perhaps TRBD1 (7 bases). V shed 4 bases and J shed 5 bases, with 15 bases lying between them. The CDR3 runs 13 residues. Germline V gives CDR1 SQVTM, CDR2 ANQGSEA. In DNA form, the CDR3 reads TGCAGCGTTGCAGGGGGGTGGTACGACGAGCAGTACTTC. Residues: CSVAGGWYDEQYF.

The rearrangement uses TRBV2 and TRBJ1-2; 8 nucleotides align to TRBD1. V gave up 1 base and J gave up 8 bases; unmatched junction bases: 12. Germline V CDR1 and CDR2: SNHLY, FYNNEI. The CDR3 runs to 16 residues. CDR3 DNA: TGTGCCAGCAGTGAAGGCGGGGCAGGGGGCGCGTGGGGCTACACCTTC. Translating it yields CASSEGGAGGAWGYTF.

V and J are TRBV29-1 and TRBJ1-2; no reliable D call. CDR3 length equals 11 residues. The V end was cut by 2 bases, the J end by 4 bases, with 5 bases between. Germline V CDR1 and CDR2: SQVTM, ANQGSEA. The CDR3 sequence is CSVETSYGYTF. CDR3 DNA sequence: TGCAGCGTTGAAACCAGCTATGGCTACACCTTC.

This clone was seen a few times. The chain is built from TRBV5-1 and TRBJ1-1; maybe TRBD1 (6 bases). Looked up from germline, CDR1 is SGHRS and CDR2 is YFSETQ. Trimming took off 4 bases at V and 6 bases at J, with 19 bases between the two ends. CDR3 length: 15 residues. The CDR3 reads CASSLSLIQGAEAFF. Written as DNA, the CDR3 is TGCGCCAGCAGCCTCTCCCTGATACAGGGAGCTGAAGCTTTCTTT. The full variable domain, with the rest looked up from reference TRBV5-1 and TRBJ1-1, is KAGVTQTPRYLIKTRGQQVTLSCSPISGHRSVSWYQQTPGQGLQFLFEYFSETQRNKGNFPGRFSGRQFSNSRSEMNVSTLELGDSALYLCASSLSLIQGAEAFFGQGTRLTVV.

This chain uses TRBV7-2 with TRBJ2-7; 9 bases align to TRBD1. V trimming: 7 bases; J trimming: 2 bases; junction bases outside the gene matches: 12. This CDR3 comprises 16 residues. Looked up from germline, CDR1 is SGHTA and CDR2 is FQGNSA. The CDR3 loop reads CASTQVGGTGTYEQYF. For the CDR3, the DNA is TGTGCCAGCACGCAGGTAGGGGGGACAGGGACCTACGAGCAGTACTTC.

This CDR3 is CASTLPAGGYGGNTIYF. CDR3 DNA: TGTGCCAGTACCCTTCCGGCCGGGGGATATGGTGGAAACACCATATATTTT. The gene calls are TRBV19 and TRBJ1-3; perhaps TRBD1 as D (5 bases). The CDR3 has 17 residues. Germline CDR1 and CDR2: LNHDA and SQIVND (reference sequence). V was trimmed by 7 bases and J by 3 bases, leaving 22 bases between them.

V gene TRBV5-6 combines with J gene TRBJ2-7; 8 bases map to TRBD2. The CDR3 length is 16 residues. CDR1 and CDR2 from the germline V gene are SGHDT and YYEEEE. Trimming at V came to 5 bases and at J to 2 bases, leaving 12 bases not matched to a gene. CDR3 coding DNA: TGTGCCAGCAGATCCCCCCGAGCGGGGGAGACCTACGAGCAGTACTTC. Translating gives CASRSPRAGETYEQYF.

This chain links TRBV30 with TRBJ2-7; possibly TRBD1 or TRBD2 for D (6 bases each). The CDR3 runs 13 residues. The germline V gene encodes CDR1 GTSNPN and CDR2 SVGIG (reference sequence). V was pared by 6 bases and J by 3 bases, with 15 bases between. The CDR3 loop reads CACLRGAIYEQYF. The CDR3 DNA follows: TGTGCCTGTCTGAGGGGGGCGATCTACGAGCAGTACTTC. The variable domain in full, with the rest retrieved from reference TRBV30 and TRBJ2-7, is SQTIHQWPATLVQPVGSPLSLECTVEGTSNPNLYWYRQAAGRGLQLLFYSVGIGQISSEVPQNLSASRPQDRQFILSSKKLLLSDSGFYLCACLRGAIYEQYFGPGTRLTVT.

The gene calls are TRBV10-3 and TRBJ1-2, with a tentative D call TRBD1 (5 bases). This CDR3 has 16 amino acids. Trimming removed 7 bases at V and 0 bases at J, with 18 bases between. Germline CDR1 is ENHRY and CDR2 is SYGVKD. In DNA form, the CDR3 reads TGTGCCATCACCGGGCGGGCCGGGGACTCTAACTATGGCTACACCTTC. It is translated as CAITGRAGDSNYGYTF.

V is TRBV5-6 and J is TRBJ2-7; 7 positions agree with TRBD1. The germline CDR1 and CDR2 sequences are SGHDT and YYEEEE. The CDR3 sequence is 15 residues long. J gave up 4 bases and V 6 bases, and 13 bases lay outside the gene matches. CDR3: CASTSIRQGLYEQYF. CDR3 nucleotides: TGTGCCAGCACCTCAATTCGACAGGGTTTGTACGAGCAGTACTTC.

This clone was counted between two and nine times. The J gene is TRBJ1-4, the V gene TRBV4-3, with 7 bases aligning to TRBD1. This CDR3 region has 17 residues. Germline assignment: CDR1 LGHNA and CDR2 YSLEER. V gave up 4 bases and J gave up 0 bases; unmatched junction bases: 8. This CDR3 is CASSPRPQGATNEKLFF. The CDR3 nucleotides are TGCGCCAGCAGCCCCCGACCCCAGGGGGCAACTAATGAAAAACTGTTTTTT.

Only a few counts were recorded for this clone. The V and J genes are TRBV7-9 and TRBJ2-2, with D unresolved. V was pared by 6 bases and J by 7 bases, with 9 bases between. The CDR3 covers 12 residues. Germline loops: CDR1 SEHNR, CDR2 FQNEAQ (reference sequence). The CDR3 here is CASRTTNGELFF. DNA for the CDR3: TGTGCCAGCAGGACAACCAACGGGGAGCTGTTTTTT.

This chain connects TRBV9 to TRBJ2-7, with 8 bases that match TRBD2. CDR1 is SGDLS and CDR2 is YYNGEE in the germline V gene. This CDR3 spans 18 amino acids. V shed 3 bases, J shed 3 bases, and the junction held 17 bases outside the gene matches. CDR3 in amino acids: CASSGQGAGGASSYEQYF. The CDR3 DNA reads as TGTGCCAGCAGCGGACAAGGGGCGGGGGGCGCAAGTAGCTACGAGCAGTACTTC.

The V call is TRBV5-1, the J call TRBJ2-1; possible D gene TRBD2, 5 bases. V dropped 8 bases and J dropped 5 bases, with 17 bases sitting between them. The CDR3 is 14 amino acids. Germline V CDR1 and CDR2: SGHRS, YFSETQ. The CDR3 DNA sequence: TGCGCCAGTAGGCCGGGAACGCAGAACAATGAGCAGTTCTTC. Amino acid sequence: CASRPGTQNNEQFF.

Notes on this clone: The junction departs from germline at one end; a sequencing error may be responsible. The chain links TRBV7-8 to TRBJ2-5, with TRBD2 matching over 16 bases. CDR3 size: 12 residues. Germline V gene data show CDR1 as SGHVS and CDR2 as FQNEAQ. CDR3 in DNA: TGTGCCAGCAGCATGGGACTAGCGGGGGGGGACTTC. It yields the protein CASSMGLAGGDF. The complete variable domain, with remaining parts taken from reference TRBV7-8 and TRBJ2-5, reads GAGVSQSPRYKVAKRGQDVALRCDPISGHVSLFWYQQALGQGPEFLTYFQNEAQLDKSGLPSDRFFAERPEGSVSTLKIQRTQQEDSAVYLCASSMGLAGGDFGPGTRLLVL.

The chain combines TRBV5-1 with TRBJ2-7; D possibly corresponds to TRBD1 (6 bases). Deletions cut 3 bases from V and 6 bases from J, with 16 bases between. CDR1 SGHRS and CDR2 YFSETQ come from the germline V gene. The CDR3 has 14 residues. CDR3 in DNA: TGCGCCAGCAGCTCCCCCGGACAGCCTCGCGAGCAGTACTTC. Its protein product is CASSSPGQPREQYF.

The J gene is TRBJ1-1, the V gene TRBV15, with D perhaps TRBD1 (5 bases). The CDR3 sequence is 13 residues long. Germline loops: CDR1 LNHNV, CDR2 YYDKDF (reference sequence). Deletions cut 0 bases from V and 6 bases from J, with 8 bases between. CDR3 in DNA: TGTGCCACCAGCAGAGATAAACAGGCTGAAGCTTTCTTT. It specifies CATSRDKQAEAFF.

CDR3 nucleotide sequence: TGTGCCTGGAGGGGGGACAGGGTGGAAGAAAAACTGTTTTTT. This gives the protein CAWRGDRVEEKLFF. The J gene is TRBJ1-4, the V gene TRBV30; 9 nucleotides agree with TRBD1. The V segment lost 3 bases and the J segment 8 bases; nucleotides outside the gene matches: 7. Germline V gene sequence: CDR1 GTSNPN, CDR2 SVGIG (reference sequence). The CDR3 length is 14 residues.

V usage is TRBV9 and J usage is TRBJ1-1, with D hard to call. V lost 2 bases and J 4 bases, leaving 9 bases between the germline ends. The germline gives CDR1 SGDLS, CDR2 YYNGEE. This CDR3 is built from 13 residues. CDR3 sequence reads: CASSVLVGTEAFF. In DNA, the CDR3 is TGTGCCAGCAGCGTCTTAGTGGGCACTGAAGCTTTCTTT.

V gene TRBV5-1 combines with J gene TRBJ2-1, with 10 nucleotides matching TRBD2. With 4 bases clipped from V and 10 bases from J, the junction kept 2 bases outside the gene matches. The germline V gene has CDR1 SGHRS and CDR2 YFSETQ. The CDR3 is 12 amino acids. The CDR3: CASSLGLAEQFF. The CDR3 DNA is TGCGCCAGCAGCCTGGGACTAGCGGAGCAGTTCTTC. Variable domain in full (rest from reference TRBV5-1 and TRBJ2-1): KAGVTQTPRYLIKTRGQQVTLSCSPISGHRSVSWYQQTPGQGLQFLFEYFSETQRNKGNFPGRFSGRQFSNSRSEMNVSTLELGDSALYLCASSLGLAEQFFGPGTRLTVL.

The chain recombines TRBV5-1 with TRBJ2-7; maybe TRBD2 (6 bases). The CDR3 totals 17 residues. Germline CDR1 reads SGHRS; CDR2 reads YFSETQ. The ends were cut back, 2 bases at V and 0 bases at J, with 18 bases in the middle. Here the CDR3 DNA reads TGCGCCAGCAGCTTTAGCTTCACCGGGACTTCCTCCTACGAGCAGTACTTC. Translating gives CASSFSFTGTSSYEQYF.

The chain is built from TRBV19 and TRBJ2-1; D is possibly TRBD2 (5 bases). The CDR3 is 14 residues long. CDR1 is LNHDA and CDR2 is SQIVND in the germline V gene (reference sequence). The germline V and J ends were trimmed by 0 bases and 3 bases, with 6 bases remaining between them. CDR3 coding DNA: TGTGCCAGTAGTATAGACGGGATCTACAATGAGCAGTTCTTC. This encodes CASSIDGIYNEQFF.

V usage is TRBV30 and J usage is TRBJ1-2, with D maybe TRBD1 (5 bases). Germline assignment: CDR1 GTSNPN and CDR2 SVGIG (reference sequence). CDR3 length equals 15 residues. Trimming pared 6 bases from V and 3 bases from J, leaving 20 bases between. CDR3 amino acids: CACTLGRGSYYGYTF. The CDR3 DNA is TGTGCCTGTACCTTGGGGAGGGGTAGTTACTATGGCTACACCTTC.

The rearrangement joins TRBV5-1 to TRBJ2-3; a weak D match, TRBD2 (7 bases). The CDR3 is 15 amino acids. Between the trimmed V and J ends, which lost 0 bases and 7 bases, there was a span of 15 bases. Germline assignment: CDR1 SGHRS and CDR2 YFSETQ. CDR3: CASSLETGGQYTQYF. The CDR3, as DNA: TGCGCCAGCAGCTTGGAAACGGGGGGCCAATATACGCAGTATTTT.

This chain uses TRBV6-1 with TRBJ1-5; D might be TRBD1 (6 bases). Per the germline V gene, CDR1 is MNHNS and CDR2 is SASEGT. V was pared by 5 bases and J by 0 bases, with 11 bases between. The length of the CDR3 is 15 residues. The CDR3 loop is CASSWTDPSNQPQHF. CDR3 DNA: TGTGCCAGCAGTTGGACAGACCCTAGCAATCAGCCCCAGCATTTT.

This chain uses TRBV5-6 with TRBJ1-2; TRBD1 is a possible D gene (5 bases). V gave up 5 bases and J gave up 5 bases, with 16 bases separating them. Germline loops: CDR1 SGHDT, CDR2 YYEEEE. CDR3 length: 14 amino acids. The DNA of the CDR3 is TGTGCCAGCAGAAGTCACGGGGCGAGGTATGGCTACACCTTC. It is translated as CASRSHGARYGYTF.